These 18 T cell receptor beta chains originate from one sample sequenced in a study of Ad26.COV2.S vaccination and SARS-CoV-2 variants. Treatment reported: around 19 received Ad26.COV2.S at low or high dose, single or two shots; 5 received placebo; per-sample allocation not given. At day 63 after the first vaccine or placebo injection, samples were drawn. The assay was immunoSEQ multiplex PCR, and TCRdb's table has in-frame clones only and misses some. The sample carries about 460,000 clones, about 89% recorded once. The source was peripheral blood, collected in a trial of Ad26.COV2.S vaccine versus placebo. These receptors all stem from a person between 18 and 59 years old who received the Ad26.COV2.S COVID-19 vaccine or a placebo.

This rearrangement joins TRBV7-2 to TRBJ2-1; 7 bases align to TRBD1. Germline CDR1 reads SGHTA; CDR2 reads FQGNSA. The CDR3 runs 12 residues. The J segment lost 9 bases and the V segment lost 5 bases, leaving 4 bases of the junction unmatched. CDR3: CASSIDRVEQFF. DNA of the CDR3: TGTGCCAGCAGCATTGACAGGGTTGAGCAGTTCTTC.

This chain uses TRBV3-1 (or the pseudogene TRBV3-2) with TRBJ1-2; tentative D call: TRBD1 (5 bases). The CDR3 length is 18 residues. Germline assignment: CDR1 LGHDT and CDR2 YNNKEL (reference sequence). V lost 0 bases and J 7 bases, leaving 24 bases between the germline ends. The CDR3 coding sequence is TGTGCCAGCAGCCAAGATCGGGACGGTCGGGCTCCTGGGGGTGGCTACACCTTC. Translating it yields CASSQDRDGRAPGGGYTF.

This chain uses TRBV6-6 with TRBJ2-2, with 9 bases lining up with TRBD1. The CDR3 extends over 16 amino acids. Germline CDR1 is MNHNY and CDR2 is SVGAGI (reference sequence). V gave up 0 bases and J gave up 5 bases; unmatched junction bases: 4. CDR3 sequence: CASSYSGQGRTGELFF. CDR3 sequence (DNA): TGTGCCAGCAGTTACTCGGGACAGGGCCGGACCGGGGAGCTGTTTTTT.

This chain uses TRBV7-9 with TRBJ1-1; D call uncertain. CDR1 is SEHNR and CDR2 is FQNEAQ in the germline V gene (reference sequence). The CDR3 has 10 residues. Trimming pared 3 bases from V and 10 bases from J, leaving 6 bases between. DNA of the CDR3: TGTGCCAGCAGCTTGAGTTCAGCTTTCTTT. Its translation: CASSLSSAFF.

This clone was recorded once. The chain is built from TRBV2 and TRBJ2-1; perhaps TRBD2 as D (7 bases). CDR1 is SNHLY and CDR2 is FYNNEI in the germline V gene. This CDR3 has 11 residues. This CDR3 is CASQGGVEQFF. DNA of the CDR3: TGTGCTTCCCAAGGGGGGGTTGAGCAGTTCTTC.

The V gene is TRBV4-1, the J gene TRBJ2-3; D is uncertain. Germline values: CDR1 MGHRA, CDR2 YSYEKL. This CDR3 is built from 16 residues. Deletions cut 0 bases from V and 1 base from J, with 11 bases between. This CDR3 is CASSQEPQIGTDTQYF. CDR3 coding DNA: TGCGCCAGCAGCCAAGAGCCTCAAATCGGCACAGATACGCAGTATTTT.

This chain uses TRBV6-1 with TRBJ2-7, with unresolved D. With 4 bases removed from V and 2 bases from J, the gap between germline ends came to 18 bases. CDR1 MNHNS and CDR2 SASEGT come from the germline V gene. The CDR3 is made up of 16 amino acids. The CDR3 coding sequence is TGTGCCAGCAGTGTGTCGGGCCTCTATGGGGCCTACGAGCAGTACTTC. Protein: CASSVSGLYGAYEQYF.

The chain is built from TRBV4-3 and TRBJ2-7, with a possible D match to TRBD2 (6 bases). Germline CDR1 LGHNA, CDR2 YSLEER. CDR3 length: 16 amino acids. V was shortened by 0 bases and J by 2 bases, with 14 bases between the two germline ends. The CDR3 region is CASSQEVEGPAYEQYF. CDR3 DNA: TGCGCCAGCAGCCAAGAGGTGGAGGGGCCCGCCTACGAGCAGTACTTC.

The DNA for the CDR3 is TGTGCCAGCAGTGATACGGGTATCCTCTCCTACGAGCAGTACTTC. It specifies CASSDTGILSYEQYF. The chain carries TRBV2 and TRBJ2-7; D not certain. Germline assignment: CDR1 SNHLY and CDR2 FYNNEI. V was trimmed by 3 bases and J by 0 bases, leaving 12 bases between them. This CDR3 spans 15 amino acids.

A few counts support this clone. The J gene is TRBJ2-7, the V gene TRBV11-2; the match to TRBD1 covers 9 bases. The CDR3 sequence is 16 residues long. Trimming cost V 5 bases and J 1 base; bases outside gene matches: 9. Germline CDR1 SGHAT, CDR2 FQNNGV. CDR3 nucleotides: TGTGCCAGCAGCCCCATCTCCGGGACAGGGTCCTACGAGCAGTACTTC. Its protein product is CASSPISGTGSYEQYF.

V gene TRBV15 combines with J gene TRBJ1-4, with D maybe TRBD1 (5 bases). This CDR3 has 15 residues. From germline, CDR1 is LNHNV and CDR2 YYDKDF (reference sequence). V was trimmed by 1 base and J by 3 bases, leaving 9 bases between them. The CDR3 DNA reads TGTGCCACCAGCAGAGTCAGGGCTTCTAATGAAAAACTGTTTTTT. Translated: CATSRVRASNEKLFF.

V usage is TRBV5-5 and J usage is TRBJ1-6; D ambiguous. The germline V gene encodes CDR1 SGHKS and CDR2 YYEKEE (reference sequence). V lost 4 bases, J lost 1 base, and 12 bases lay in between. The length of the CDR3 is 16 residues. CDR3 DNA sequence: TGTGCCAGCAGCCCGAGCCGTCTTTCCTATAATTCACCCCTCCACTTT. Translating gives CASSPSRLSYNSPLHF.

This chain joins TRBV19 and TRBJ2-1; TRBD2 aligns across 11 bases. Germline CDR1 is LNHDA and CDR2 is SQIVND (reference sequence). The ends lost 4 bases at V and 6 bases at J; junction bases unmatched: 5. CDR3 size: 15 residues. The CDR3 protein is CASSKASGRPNEQFF. CDR3 nucleotides: TGTGCCAGTAGTAAAGCTAGCGGGAGGCCCAATGAGCAGTTCTTC.

This chain joins TRBV9 and TRBJ2-6; no clear D. CDR1 and CDR2 (germline): SGDLS, YYNGEE. This CDR3 is built from 14 residues. Deletions cut 3 bases from V and 2 bases from J, with 6 bases between. DNA of the CDR3: TGTGCCAGCAGCGCCCTGCCTGGGGCCAACGTCCTGACTTTC. It specifies CASSALPGANVLTF. Based on the CDR3 plus reference TRBV9 and TRBJ2-6, the full variable domain is DSGVTQTPKHLITATGQRVTLRCSPRSGDLSVYWYQQSLDQGLQFLIQYYNGEERAKGNILERFSAQQFPDLHSELNLSSLELGDSALYFCASSALPGANVLTFGAGSRLTVL.

The chain carries TRBV18 and TRBJ2-5; 10 positions agree with TRBD1. The CDR3 is made up of 14 amino acids. CDR1 is KGHSH and CDR2 is LQKENI in the germline V gene. The J segment lost 1 base and the V segment lost 11 bases, leaving 7 bases of the junction unmatched. The CDR3 coding sequence is TGTGCCGGACAGGGGGACTTCCCCCAAGAGACCCAGTACTTC. This gives the protein CAGQGDFPQETQYF.

V is TRBV9 and J is TRBJ2-5; perhaps TRBD2 as D (6 bases). Per germline, CDR1 SGDLS and CDR2 YYNGEE. This CDR3 region has 14 residues. The ends were cut back, 3 bases at V and 1 base at J, with 10 bases in the middle. The CDR3 bases are TGTGCCAGCAGCGGGGACTGGTCCCAAGAGACCCAGTACTTC. Amino acids: CASSGDWSQETQYF.

The rearrangement uses TRBV5-1 and TRBJ1-4; D possibly corresponds to TRBD1 (5 bases). The germline CDR1 and CDR2 sequences are SGHRS and YFSETQ. The V and J ends lost 0 bases and 5 bases respectively, with 11 bases between them. CDR3 length equals 15 residues. The CDR3 DNA is TGCGCCAGCAGCTTGGTCGGACATAGAAATGAAAAACTGTTTTTT. This encodes CASSLVGHRNEKLFF.

The rearrangement links TRBV6-4 to TRBJ2-3; 9 bases line up with TRBD1. Per the germline V gene, CDR1 is MRHNA and CDR2 is SNTAGT. The CDR3 covers 15 residues. The V segment lost 2 bases and the J segment 7 bases; nucleotides outside the gene matches: 7. The CDR3 region has the DNA TGTGCCAGCAGTGACGCCGGGACAGGGTCACATACGCAGTATTTT. Translation: CASSDAGTGSHTQYF.